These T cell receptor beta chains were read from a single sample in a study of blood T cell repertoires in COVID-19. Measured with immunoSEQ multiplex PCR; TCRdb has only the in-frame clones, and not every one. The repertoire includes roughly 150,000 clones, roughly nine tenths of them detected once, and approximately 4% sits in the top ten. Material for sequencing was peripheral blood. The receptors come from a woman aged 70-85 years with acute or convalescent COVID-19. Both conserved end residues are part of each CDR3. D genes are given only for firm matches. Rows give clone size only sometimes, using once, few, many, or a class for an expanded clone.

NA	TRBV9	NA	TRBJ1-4	TGTGCCAGCAGCGTATCCGCTATTGCAACTAATGAAAAACTGTTTTTT	CASSVSAIATNEKLFF
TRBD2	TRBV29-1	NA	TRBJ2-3	TGCAGCGTTGGCGCTAGCGGGAGAGCAGATACGCAGTATTTT	CSVGASGRADTQYF
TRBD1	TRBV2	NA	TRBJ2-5	TGTGCCAGCAGTGTGGACAGGGGACGGGAGACCCAGTACTTC	CASSVDRGRETQYF
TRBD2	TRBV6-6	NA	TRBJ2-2	TGTGCCAGCACCAAAGGGGCGGGAGCGGGCACCGGGGAGCTGTTTTTT	CASTKGAGAGTGELFF
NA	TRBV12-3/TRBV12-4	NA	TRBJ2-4	TGTGCCAGCAGTGCCGGGGAAAACATTCAGTACTTC	CASSAGENIQYF
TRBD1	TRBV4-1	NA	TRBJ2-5	TGCGCCAGCAGCCAAACCACAGGGGGTCGGGAGACCCAGTACTTC	CASSQTTGGRETQYF
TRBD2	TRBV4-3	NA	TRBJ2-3	TGCGCCAGCAGCCAAGATTATAGCGGGAGTGGAAGCACAGATACGCAGTATTTT	CASSQDYSGSGSTDTQYF
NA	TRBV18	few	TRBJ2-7	TGTGCCAGCTCACCACAAAGGGGGATAGACGAGCAGTACTTC	CASSPQRGIDEQYF
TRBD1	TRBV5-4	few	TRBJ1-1	TGTGCCAGCAGGCCCGACAGGGCGAACACTGAAGCTTTCTTT	CASRPDRANTEAFF
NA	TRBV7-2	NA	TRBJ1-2	TGTGCCAGCAGCTTGGGACAACCCTATGGCTACACCTTC	CASSLGQPYGYTF
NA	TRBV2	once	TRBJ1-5	TGTGCCAGCGGACCCGGTGGAGCGGGGCAGCCCCAGCATTTT	CASGPGGAGQPQHF
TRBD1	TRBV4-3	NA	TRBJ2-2	TGCGCCAGCAGCCCCCAGGGGGCGCACACCGGGGAGCTGTTTTTT	CASSPQGAHTGELFF
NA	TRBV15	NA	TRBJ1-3	TGTGCCACCAGCAGAGATTTGCAGGGAAACACCATATATTTT	CATSRDLQGNTIYF
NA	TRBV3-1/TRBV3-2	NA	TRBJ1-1	TGTGCCAGCAGCCACGGGACACCTAAGGAGGACACTGAAGCTTTCTTT	CASSHGTPKEDTEAFF
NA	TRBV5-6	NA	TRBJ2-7	TGTGCCAGCAGCCTGAGAGCGGGACAAAGCTACGAGCAGTACTTC	CASSLRAGQSYEQYF
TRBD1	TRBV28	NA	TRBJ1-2	TGTGCCAGCAGGGGGGACAGGGCGGGCTATGGCTACACCTTC	CASRGDRAGYGYTF
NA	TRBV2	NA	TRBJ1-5	TGTGCCAGCAGTGATGAGGGAGGTCAGCCCCAGCATTTT	CASSDEGGQPQHF
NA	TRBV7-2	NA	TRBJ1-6	TGTGCCAGCAGCTTAGGTGGTGCGGGGCGTTCACCCCTCCACTTT	CASSLGGAGRSPLHF
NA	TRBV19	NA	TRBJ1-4	TGTGCCAGTATGCCCCCCGCAGGGCCCGAAAAACTGTTTTTT	CASMPPAGPEKLFF
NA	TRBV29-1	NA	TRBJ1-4	TGCAGCGTTCGGGGGGTCACCACTAATGAAAAACTGTTTTTT	CSVRGVTTNEKLFF
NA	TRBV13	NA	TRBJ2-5	TGTGCCAGCAGCCAGCGTTTGGAGACCCAGTACTTC	CASSQRLETQYF
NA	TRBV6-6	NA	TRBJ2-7	TGTGCCAGCAGTTACCCCGAGAGCGGCAAGTCCTACGAGCAGTACTTC	CASSYPESGKSYEQYF
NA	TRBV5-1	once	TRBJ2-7	TGCGCCAGCAGCAAGGGGGTGACCTACGAGCAGTACTTC	CASSKGVTYEQYF
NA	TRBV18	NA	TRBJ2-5	TGTGCCAGCTCATTGGGCCCAAAAGAGACCCAGTACTTC	CASSLGPKETQYF
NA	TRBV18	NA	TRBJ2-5	TGTGCCAGCTCACCACTGGGCCTAGAGACCCAGTACTTC	CASSPLGLETQYF
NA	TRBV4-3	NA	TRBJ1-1	TGCGCCAGCAGCCAGGCCAACAGGGACACTGAAGCTTTCTTT	CASSQANRDTEAFF
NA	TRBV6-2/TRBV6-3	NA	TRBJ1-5	TGTGCCAGCAGTTTATCAGGGGCCCGGGTCTGGAGCAATCAGCCCCAGCATTTT	CASSLSGARVWSNQPQHF
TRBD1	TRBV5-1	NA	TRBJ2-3	TGCGCCAGCAGCTCGGACAGGGCCAGCACAGATACGCAGTATTTT	CASSSDRASTDTQYF
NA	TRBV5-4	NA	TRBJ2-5	TGTGCCAGCAGCTTGTTTACGGGGAAAGGGTTGGAGACCCAGTACTTC	CASSLFTGKGLETQYF
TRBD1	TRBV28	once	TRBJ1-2	TGTGCCAGCGCTCCGGGACAGGGTCGGAACTATGGCTACACCTTC	CASAPGQGRNYGYTF
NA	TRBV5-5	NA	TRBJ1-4	TGTGCCAGCAGCCCCCCAACCAGGAGGGAAAAACTGTTTTTT	CASSPPTRREKLFF
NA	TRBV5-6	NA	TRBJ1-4	TGTGCCAGCAGCGCGTCTACCTCGGGGGGCGTCCTTGAAAAACTGTTTTTT	CASSASTSGGVLEKLFF
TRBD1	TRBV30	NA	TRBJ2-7	TGTGCCTGGAGTGTAACAGGGGGGTACGAGCAGTACTTC	CAWSVTGGYEQYF
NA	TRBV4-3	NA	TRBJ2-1	TGCGCCAGCAGCCAAGAATGGGGACTGGTCTACAATGAGCAGTTCTTC	CASSQEWGLVYNEQFF
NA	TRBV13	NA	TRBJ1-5	TGTGCCAGCAGCTTAGGCCACAGGCAGCCCCAGCATTTT	CASSLGHRQPQHF